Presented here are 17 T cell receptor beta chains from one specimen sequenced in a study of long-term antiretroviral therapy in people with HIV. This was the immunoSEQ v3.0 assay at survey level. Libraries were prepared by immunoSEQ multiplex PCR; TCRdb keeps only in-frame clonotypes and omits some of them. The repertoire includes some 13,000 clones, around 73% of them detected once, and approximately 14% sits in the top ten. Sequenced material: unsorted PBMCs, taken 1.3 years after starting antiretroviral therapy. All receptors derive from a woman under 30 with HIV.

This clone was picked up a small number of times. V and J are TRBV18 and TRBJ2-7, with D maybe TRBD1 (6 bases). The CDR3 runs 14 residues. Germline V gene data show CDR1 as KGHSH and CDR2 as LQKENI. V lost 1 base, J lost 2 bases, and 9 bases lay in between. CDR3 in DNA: TGTGCCAGCTCACCACGGAGGACAGCCTACGAGCAGTACTTC. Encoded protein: CASSPRRTAYEQYF.

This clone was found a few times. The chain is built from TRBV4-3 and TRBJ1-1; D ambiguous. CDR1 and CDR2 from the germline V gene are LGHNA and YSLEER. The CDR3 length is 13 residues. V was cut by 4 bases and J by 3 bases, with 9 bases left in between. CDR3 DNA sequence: TGCGCCAGCAGCCGGAAGGAGGACACTGAAGCTTTCTTT. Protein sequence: CASSRKEDTEAFF.

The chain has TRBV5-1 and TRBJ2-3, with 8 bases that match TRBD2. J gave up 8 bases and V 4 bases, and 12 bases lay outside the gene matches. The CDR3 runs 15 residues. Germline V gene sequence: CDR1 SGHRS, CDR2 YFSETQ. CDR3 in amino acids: CASSRDSGVQGTQYF. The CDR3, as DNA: TGCGCCAGCAGCAGAGATAGCGGGGTCCAGGGTACGCAGTATTTT.

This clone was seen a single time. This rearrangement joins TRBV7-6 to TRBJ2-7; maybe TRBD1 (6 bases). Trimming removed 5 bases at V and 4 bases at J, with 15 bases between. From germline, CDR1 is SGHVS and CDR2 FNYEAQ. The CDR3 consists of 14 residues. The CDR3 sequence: CASSRPGQRYEQYF. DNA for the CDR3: TGTGCCAGCAGCCGACCGGGACAAAGATACGAGCAGTACTTC.

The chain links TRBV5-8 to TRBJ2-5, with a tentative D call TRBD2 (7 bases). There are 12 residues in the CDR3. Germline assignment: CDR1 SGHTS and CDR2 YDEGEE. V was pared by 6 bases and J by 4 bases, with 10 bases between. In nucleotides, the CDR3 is TGTGCCAGCAACAGGGAGGGAGAGACCCAGTACTTC. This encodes CASNREGETQYF.

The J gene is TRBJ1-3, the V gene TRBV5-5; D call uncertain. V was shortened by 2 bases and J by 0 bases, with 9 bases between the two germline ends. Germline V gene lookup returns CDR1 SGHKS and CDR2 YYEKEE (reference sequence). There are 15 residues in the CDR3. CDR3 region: CASSFGYTSGNTIYF. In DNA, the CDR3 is TGTGCCAGCAGCTTCGGCTATACCTCTGGAAACACCATATATTTT.

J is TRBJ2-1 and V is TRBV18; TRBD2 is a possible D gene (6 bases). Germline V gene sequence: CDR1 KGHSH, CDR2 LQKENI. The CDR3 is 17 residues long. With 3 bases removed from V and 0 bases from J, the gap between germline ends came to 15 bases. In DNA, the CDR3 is TGTGCCAGCTCACCCTACGGCGGGGACCTCTCCTACAATGAGCAGTTCTTC. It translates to CASSPYGGDLSYNEQFF.

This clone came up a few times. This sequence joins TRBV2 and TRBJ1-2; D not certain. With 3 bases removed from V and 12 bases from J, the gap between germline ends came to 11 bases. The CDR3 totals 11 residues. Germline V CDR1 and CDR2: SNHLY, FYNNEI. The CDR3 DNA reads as TGTGCCAGCAGTGAGACTCCCGAGAACACCTTC. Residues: CASSETPENTF.

This CDR3 is CASSREGYNSPLHF. In nucleotides, the CDR3 is TGTGCCAGCTCGCGGGAAGGCTATAATTCACCCCTCCACTTT. V usage is TRBV18 and J usage is TRBJ1-6; D unclear. The V end lost 6 bases, the J end lost 3 bases, and 9 bases lay between the germline ends. Per the germline V gene, CDR1 is KGHSH and CDR2 is LQKENI. This CDR3 contains 14 residues.

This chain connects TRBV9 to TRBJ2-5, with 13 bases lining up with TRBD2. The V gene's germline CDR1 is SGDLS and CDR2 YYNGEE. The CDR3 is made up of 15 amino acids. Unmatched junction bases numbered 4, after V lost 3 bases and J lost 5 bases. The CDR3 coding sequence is TGTGCCAGCAGCGCCACACTAGCGGGAGGGGAGACCCAGTACTTC. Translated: CASSATLAGGETQYF.

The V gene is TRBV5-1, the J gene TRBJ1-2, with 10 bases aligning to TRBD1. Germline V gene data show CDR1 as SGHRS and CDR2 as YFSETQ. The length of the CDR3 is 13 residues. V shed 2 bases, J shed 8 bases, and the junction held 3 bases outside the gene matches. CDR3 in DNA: TGCGCCAGCAGCTTTGGGACAGGGGAAGGCTACACCTTC. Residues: CASSFGTGEGYTF.

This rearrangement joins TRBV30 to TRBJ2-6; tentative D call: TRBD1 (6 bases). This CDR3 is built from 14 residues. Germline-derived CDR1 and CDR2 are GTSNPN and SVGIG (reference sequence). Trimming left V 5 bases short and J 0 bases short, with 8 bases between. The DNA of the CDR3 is TGTGCCTGGGACAGGTCCTCTGGGGCCAACGTCCTGACTTTC. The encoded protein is CAWDRSSGANVLTF.

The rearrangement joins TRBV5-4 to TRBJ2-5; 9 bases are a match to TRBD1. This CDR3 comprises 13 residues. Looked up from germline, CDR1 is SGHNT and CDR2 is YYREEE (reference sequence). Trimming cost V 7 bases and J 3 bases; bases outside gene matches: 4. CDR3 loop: CASADRGKETQYF. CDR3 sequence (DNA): TGTGCCAGCGCTGACAGGGGGAAAGAGACCCAGTACTTC.

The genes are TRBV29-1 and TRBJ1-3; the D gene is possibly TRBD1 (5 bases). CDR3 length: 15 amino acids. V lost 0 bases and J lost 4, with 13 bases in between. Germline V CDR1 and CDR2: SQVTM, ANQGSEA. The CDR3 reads CSVEDRVLGGNTIYF. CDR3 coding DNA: TGCAGCGTTGAAGACAGGGTTCTAGGAGGAAACACCATATATTTT.

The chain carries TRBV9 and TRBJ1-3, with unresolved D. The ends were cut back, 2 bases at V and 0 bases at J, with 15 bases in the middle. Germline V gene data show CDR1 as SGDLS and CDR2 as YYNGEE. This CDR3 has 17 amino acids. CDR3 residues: CASSVFSGTGSGNTIYF. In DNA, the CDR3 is TGTGCCAGCAGCGTTTTTTCAGGAACCGGCTCTGGAAACACCATATATTTT.

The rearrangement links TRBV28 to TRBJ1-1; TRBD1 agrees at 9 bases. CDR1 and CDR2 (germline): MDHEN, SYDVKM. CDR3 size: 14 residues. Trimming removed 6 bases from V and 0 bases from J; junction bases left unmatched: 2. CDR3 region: CASRQGAMNTEAFF. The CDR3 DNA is TGTGCCAGCAGACAGGGGGCCATGAACACTGAAGCTTTCTTT.

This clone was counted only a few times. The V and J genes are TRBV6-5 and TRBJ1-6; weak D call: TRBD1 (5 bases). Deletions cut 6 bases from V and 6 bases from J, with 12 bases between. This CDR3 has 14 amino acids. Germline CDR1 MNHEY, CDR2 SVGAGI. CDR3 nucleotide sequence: TGTGCCAGCAGCATTAAGGGGTTTAATTCACCCCTCCACTTT. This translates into CASSIKGFNSPLHF.